This TCR beta chain originates from a study of cytomegalovirus exposure and HLA in healthy donors. The wider study: The Caucasian-associated ancestry cluster held roughly 80% of some 420 genotyped donors.

General study points: Analyses of presence/absence relied on an assumption of roughly uniform sequencing depth across donors. Rare TCR sequences predominated, though certain public TCRs were found in many donors.

Germline CDR1 and CDR2: SGHAT and FQNNGV. Trimming at V came to 10 bases and at J to 4 bases, leaving 8 bases not matched to a gene. The CDR3 extends over 14 amino acids. Of note for this clone: No antigen is known for it.

Primers for the PCR totalled 60 Vbeta and 13 Jbeta. The repertoire was sequenced with immunoSEQ multiplex PCR; TCRdb's copy has only in-frame clones and lacks some. The sample consists of about 82,000 clones, about three quarters of them appearing once. The sequence came from a man aged 55 to 70 in good health and CMV-seronegative. The sequencing input was PBMCs. The J gene is TRBJ1-1, the V gene TRBV11-2, with TRBD1 matching 11 bases. The CDR3 sequence: CATRSGTGGTEAFF. Written as DNA, the CDR3 is TGTGCCACTCGTTCCGGGACAGGGGGCACTGAAGCTTTCTTT.